The rows below give T cell receptor beta chains drawn from one sample of a study of shared clonotypes between healthy human individuals. Clones were sequenced by immunoSEQ multiplex PCR, and TCRdb holds only the in-frame ones, with some missing. The data show about 470,000 clones, about 85% seen once. What was sequenced was PBMCs. The receptors here all came from a middle-aged woman in good health. Some clones in this sample may be carry-over from other donors' samples. Both conserved end residues are part of each CDR3. D genes are given only for firm matches. Expanded clones get a size class; other rows say once, few or many, or leave the size out.

d_call	clone_size	j_call	v_call	cdr3_nt	cdr3_aa
NA	NA	TRBJ1-1	TRBV30	TGTGCCTGGAGTAGTGGGGGCAAGACTGAAGCTTTCTTT	CAWSSGGKTEAFF
NA	NA	TRBJ2-5	TRBV4-3	TGCGCCAGCAGTATAGCGGTGTACGGAGCCCAAGAGACCCAGTACTTC	CASSIAVYGAQETQYF
TRBD2	NA	TRBJ2-5	TRBV30	TGTGCCGGCCAGCGGGAGGGCCGAGAAGAGACCCAGTACTTC	CAGQREGREETQYF
TRBD2	many	TRBJ2-3	TRBV29-1	TGCAGCGTTGAAGGGTTACCGACTAGCGGCCCGATAGATACGCAGTATTTT	CSVEGLPTSGPIDTQYF
NA	NA	TRBJ1-4	TRBV28	TGTGCCAGCAGCCAGCCGGGACAAAGGGAAAAACTGTTTTTT	CASSQPGQREKLFF
NA	NA	TRBJ2-3	TRBV18	TGTGCCAGCTCAGGACAAGGCGCAGATACGCAGTATTTT	CASSGQGADTQYF
NA	NA	TRBJ2-1	TRBV7-2	TGTGCCAGCAGCTTAGAGGTTGGTGACAATGAGCAGTTCTTC	CASSLEVGDNEQFF
TRBD2	many	TRBJ2-7	TRBV5-6	TGTGCCAGCAGCTTGTACATGACGGGAGGGCGTTACGAGCAGTACTTC	CASSLYMTGGRYEQYF
NA	NA	TRBJ1-4	TRBV5-5	TGTGCCAGCAGCTTGTCAGGGGCTTCCGATGAAAAACTGTTTTTT	CASSLSGASDEKLFF
TRBD1	NA	TRBJ1-5	TRBV18	TGTGCCAGCTCACCGGGGCAGGGGGAACAGCCCCAGCATTTT	CASSPGQGEQPQHF
TRBD1	NA	TRBJ2-1	TRBV19	TGTGCCAGTAGCACGGGACAGGACAATGAGCAGTTCTTC	CASSTGQDNEQFF
TRBD1	NA	TRBJ2-3	TRBV5-1	TGCGCCAGCAGCTTGAGGGGACAGGGAAGCACAGATACGCAGTATTTT	CASSLRGQGSTDTQYF
NA	NA	TRBJ2-7	TRBV27	TGTGCCAGCAGGGGGGGGCTAGCCGGTGGCGAGCAGTACTTC	CASRGGLAGGEQYF
NA	NA	TRBJ2-1	TRBV19	TGTGCCAGTAGTGGGGTCCTCCCGGGGAATGAGCAGTTCTTC	CASSGVLPGNEQFF
NA	NA	TRBJ1-5	TRBV6-6	TGTGCCAGCAGTTACGGGGGAGGGCAGCCCCAGCATTTT	CASSYGGGQPQHF
TRBD2	NA	TRBJ2-5	TRBV5-1	TGCGCCAGCAGCTTCGGGGTAGCGGGAACCCAAGAGACCCAGTACTTC	CASSFGVAGTQETQYF
NA	NA	TRBJ2-6	TRBV15	TGTGCCACCAGCGTCCTATCGGGCCCCTCTGGGGCCAACGTCCTGACTTTC	CATSVLSGPSGANVLTF
TRBD2	NA	TRBJ2-7	TRBV4-2	TGTGCCAGCAGCCAAGATGGGGCTAGCGGGAAATTCGGGCAGTACTTC	CASSQDGASGKFGQYF
TRBD1	NA	TRBJ2-5	TRBV5-4	TGTGCCAGCAGCCCCCCGACAGGGGAGACCCAGTACTTC	CASSPPTGETQYF
TRBD1	NA	TRBJ2-3	TRBV27	TGTGCCAGCAGATTAACACGACAGGGAGATACGCAGTATTTT	CASRLTRQGDTQYF
NA	NA	TRBJ2-5	TRBV7-2	TGTGCCAGCAGCGTCCGCGAGGTGGGGGGGACCCAGTACTTC	CASSVREVGGTQYF
TRBD1	NA	TRBJ2-7	TRBV19	TGTGCCAGTAGCACGACAGGGAGTAACGAGCAGTACTTC	CASSTTGSNEQYF
TRBD1	NA	TRBJ1-4	TRBV15	TGTGCCACCAGCAGAGGACAGGGCGAAAAACTGTTTTTT	CATSRGQGEKLFF
NA	NA	TRBJ2-7	TRBV28	TGTGCCAGCAGTTTACGCAGTTACGAGCAGTACTTC	CASSLRSYEQYF
TRBD1	NA	TRBJ2-5	TRBV10-2	TGCGCCAGCAGTGAGTTTCAGACAGGGGCGCGGGAGACCCAGTACTTC	CASSEFQTGARETQYF
NA	NA	TRBJ1-2	TRBV19	TGTGCCAGTAGTCTACAGACAGGCTATTTGACTGGAGGCTACACCTTC	CASSLQTGYLTGGYTF
TRBD1	NA	TRBJ1-4	TRBV19	TGTGCCAGTAGGACCAGGGGGCAGAATGAAAAACTGTTTTTT	CASRTRGQNEKLFF
TRBD1	NA	TRBJ2-7	TRBV5-1	TGCGCCAGCAGCTGGGACAGTAGCTCCTACGAGCAGTACTTC	CASSWDSSSYEQYF
NA	NA	TRBJ1-5	TRBV27	TGTGCCAGCAGCCCTTTGCACCGGCGGGCTAATCAGCCCCAGCATTTT	CASSPLHRRANQPQHF
NA	NA	TRBJ1-6	TRBV28	TGTGCCAGCAGTTTTCAAGGTGTCAATTCACCCCTCCACTTT	CASSFQGVNSPLHF
TRBD1	NA	TRBJ2-3	TRBV29-1	TGCAGCGTCCACGGCCCAGGACAGGCCTCCACAGATACGCAGTATTTT	CSVHGPGQASTDTQYF
TRBD2	NA	TRBJ2-5	TRBV2	TGTGCCAGCAGTGAAGCGGGGAGATTAGCGGGGGAGACCCAGTACTTC	CASSEAGRLAGETQYF
NA	NA	TRBJ2-5	TRBV5-4	TGTGCCAGCAGCACGAGAGGGGGGGAGACCCAGTACTTC	CASSTRGGETQYF
TRBD1	NA	TRBJ1-5	TRBV19	TGTGCCAGTAGTACACCACAGGGGGGATATCAGCCCCAGCATTTT	CASSTPQGGYQPQHF
TRBD2	NA	TRBJ2-7	TRBV7-9	TGTGCCAGCAGCTTTCCCTTAGCGGGGGCCTACGAGCAGTACTTC	CASSFPLAGAYEQYF
TRBD2	once	TRBJ2-3	TRBV6-4	TGTGCCAGCAGTGACTTAGCGGGAGCCTCAGATACGCAGTATTTT	CASSDLAGASDTQYF
NA	once	TRBJ1-5	TRBV5-1	TGCGCCAGCAGCTTGGAAGGGGGGTATAGCAATCAGCCCCAGCATTTT	CASSLEGGYSNQPQHF
NA	NA	TRBJ2-7	TRBV7-9	TGTGCCAGCAGCTTACTCTGGGGACGGAACGAGCAGTACTTC	CASSLLWGRNEQYF
NA	NA	TRBJ2-3	TRBV5-6	TGTGCCAGCAGCCTCACTTTTCCGGTAGCGATCGATACGCAGTATTTT	CASSLTFPVAIDTQYF
NA	NA	TRBJ2-1	TRBV11-2	TGTGCCAGCAAGATCACAAGCTCCTACAATGAGCAGTTCTTC	CASKITSSYNEQFF
NA	NA	TRBJ1-4	TRBV6-5	TGTGCCAGCAGACCCGGACAAGGGAGAGGCGAAAAACTGTTTTTT	CASRPGQGRGEKLFF
NA	NA	TRBJ2-5	TRBV25-1	TGTGCCAGCAGTGAATGGAGGTGGGAGGAGGAGACCCAGTACTTC	CASSEWRWEEETQYF
NA	NA	TRBJ1-2	TRBV5-6	TGTGCCAGCAGCTTGGTTTCATCCGCGGACTATGGCTACACCTTC	CASSLVSSADYGYTF
NA	NA	TRBJ2-3	TRBV10-3	TGTGCCATCAGTGAAAGGGGGGCCGACACAGATACGCAGTATTTT	CAISERGADTDTQYF
NA	NA	TRBJ2-5	TRBV25-1	TGTGCCAGCAGTGGTCGGGGCCTACCGGGAGAGACCCAGTACTTC	CASSGRGLPGETQYF
NA	NA	TRBJ2-7	TRBV5-1	TGCGCCAGCAGCCCAGGACCCCCCTACGAGCAGTACTTC	CASSPGPPYEQYF
NA	NA	TRBJ1-5	TRBV9	TGTGCCAGCAGCGTAGACGAGGGTTTGTATCAGCCCCAGCATTTT	CASSVDEGLYQPQHF
NA	few	TRBJ2-5	TRBV5-1	TGCGCCAGCAGCCACGGAACGGCAGTCCAAGAGACCCAGTACTTC	CASSHGTAVQETQYF
TRBD1	NA	TRBJ2-4	TRBV18	TGTGCCAGCTCACCAACAGGGGGCGATTCTAACATTCAGTACTTC	CASSPTGGDSNIQYF
NA	NA	TRBJ2-7	TRBV28	TGTGCCAGCAGTTTATGGGGCGGAGCCTACGAGCAGTACTTC	CASSLWGGAYEQYF